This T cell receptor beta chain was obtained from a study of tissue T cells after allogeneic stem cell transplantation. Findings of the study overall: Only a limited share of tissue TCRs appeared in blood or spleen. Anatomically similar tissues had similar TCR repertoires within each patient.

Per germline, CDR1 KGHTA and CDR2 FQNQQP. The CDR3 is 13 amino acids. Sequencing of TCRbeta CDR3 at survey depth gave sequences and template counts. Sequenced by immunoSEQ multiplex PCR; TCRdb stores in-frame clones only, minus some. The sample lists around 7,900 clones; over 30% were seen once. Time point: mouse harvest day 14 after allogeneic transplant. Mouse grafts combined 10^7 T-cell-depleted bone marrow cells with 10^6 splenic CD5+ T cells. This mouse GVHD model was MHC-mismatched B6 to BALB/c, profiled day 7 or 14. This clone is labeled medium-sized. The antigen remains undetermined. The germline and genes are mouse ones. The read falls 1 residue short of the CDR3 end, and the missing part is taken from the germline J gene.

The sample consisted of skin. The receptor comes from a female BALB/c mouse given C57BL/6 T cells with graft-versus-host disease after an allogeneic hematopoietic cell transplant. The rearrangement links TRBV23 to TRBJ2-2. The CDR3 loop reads CSSSWDNTGQLYF. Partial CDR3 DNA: TGCTCCAGCAGTTGGGACAACACCGGGCAGCTCTAC.